These T cell receptor beta chains were read from a single sample in a study of T cells after yellow fever vaccination. TCRdb ran MiXCR on the 5' RACE reads and lists one entry per CDR3 protein. Of hundreds of thousands of distinct CDR3 sequences listed, roughly 7.5% were seen once; the top ten hold approximately 18%. Sequencing was performed on PBMCs, taken about 41 days after the first yellow fever vaccination. The receptors here all came from a young man who received the YFV17D yellow fever vaccine. The CDR3 runs from the conserved cysteine through the conserved F or W.

V	J	CDR3
TRBV7-2	TRBJ2-3	CASSLLGSLPDTQYF
TRBV5-1	TRBJ2-3	CASSPGLSTPTDTQYF
TRBV12-3/TRBV12-4	TRBJ1-2	CASSSTGSHYGYTF
TRBV28	TRBJ1-3	CASSSGTSGNTIYF
TRBV4-3	TRBJ2-1	CASSQLAGSYNEQFF
TRBV20-1	TRBJ1-6	CSAKVRANSPLHF
TRBV4-1	TRBJ2-3	CASSEGQVPDTQYF
TRBV4-2	TRBJ1-1	CASSQGSGWVRDTEAFF
TRBV7-9	TRBJ1-1	CASSVTGNTEAFF
TRBV5-5	TRBJ2-7	CASSRGVISSYEQYF
TRBV7-2	TRBJ2-5	CASSQNRGTETQYF
TRBV20-1	TRBJ1-4	CSAPGRFNEKLFF